This TCR beta chain was retrieved from a study of CD8 T cells in ankylosing spondylitis. Broader study findings: Prior work had noted some motif variants in reactive arthritis blood and synovial fluid. Clones that were linked to disease were CD8+ and were relatively rare in peripheral blood. For ankylosing spondylitis blood, a TCR beta motif of fewer than 10 highly homologous variants appeared characteristic.

TCRdb independently ran MiXCR on the 5' RACE reads; one entry per CDR3 protein. The sample holds around 770,000 distinct CDR3 sequences; 15% to 20% are singletons and the top ten take 15% to 20%. The table lists this clonotype with a few counts. What it recognizes is unknown. The V gene lost 1 base and the J gene lost 7 bases, with 15 bases spanning the gap. Germline-derived CDR1 and CDR2 are KGHDR and SFDVKD. The CDR3 loop spans 15 amino acids. Sequenced input: blood, either unsorted or a sorted T cell fraction (not recorded which). The chain is built from TRBV24-1 and TRBJ1-1; D is perhaps TRBD1 (6 bases). This TCR was sampled from a male donor with ankylosing spondylitis. CDR3 protein: CATSDFVRGDGEAFF. The CDR3 region has the DNA TGTGCCACCAGTGATTTCGTCAGGGGCGACGGTGAAGCTTTCTTT.